What follows are 15 T cell receptor beta chains derived from one specimen sequenced in a study of T cells in Graves' hyperthyroidism and ophthalmopathy. Researchers amplified the TCR beta CDR3 regions from RNA transcripts. HTBI primers were used for first-round RT-PCR of the TCR CDR3. One entry per CDR3 protein results from TCRdb running MiXCR on the multiplex PCR reads. The table lists 300,000 to 400,000 distinct CDR3 sequences, 21% of them singletons. Sequencing was done on a sample of blood. These receptors were obtained from a woman between 45 and 65 years old with Graves' hyperthyroidism.

There are many counts of this clonotype. The chain joins TRBV6-2 or TRBV6-3 to TRBJ2-5, with D perhaps TRBD2 (5 bases). V lost 4 bases, J lost 7 bases, and 16 bases lay in between. CDR1 and CDR2 from the germline V gene are MNHEY and SVGEGT. This CDR3 is 14 amino acids long. In DNA form, the CDR3 reads TGTGCCAGCAGTTCATCCGGGAACCTCGGGACCCAGTACTTC. It codes for CASSSSGNLGTQYF.

In its sample, this clonotype was seen many times. This chain uses TRBV5-1 with TRBJ2-7, with 8 nucleotides matching TRBD2. Looked up from germline, CDR1 is SGHRS and CDR2 is YFSETQ. V was clipped by 4 bases and J by 6 bases; unmatched bases: 9. The CDR3 spans 14 residues. The CDR3 DNA sequence: TGCGCCAGCAGCACCTCCGGGACTAGGAGCGAGCAGTACTTC. Amino acid sequence: CASSTSGTRSEQYF.

This clonotype showed up many times. V gene TRBV7-8 combines with J gene TRBJ2-7, with D possibly matching TRBD2 (5 bases). In germline, CDR1 is SGHVS, CDR2 FQNEAQ. V lost 3 bases and J lost 2, with 11 bases in between. CDR3 length equals 14 residues. The DNA of the CDR3 is TGTGCCAGCAGCTTGGCCGGGAACACCTACGAGCAGTACTTC. This translates into CASSLAGNTYEQYF.

The rearrangement joins TRBV5-1 to TRBJ2-1; 13 nucleotides agree with TRBD2. In germline, CDR1 is SGHRS, CDR2 YFSETQ. CDR3 length: 16 amino acids. Trimming removed 1 base from V and 5 bases from J; junction bases left unmatched: 3. In DNA form, the CDR3 reads TGCGCCAGCAGCTTGACCGGGACTAGCGGGAACAATGAGCAGTTCTTC. It yields the protein CASSLTGTSGNNEQFF.

The table lists this clonotype with many counts. The chain has TRBV18 and TRBJ1-2, with a possible D match to TRBD1 (6 bases). Germline V gene data show CDR1 as KGHSH and CDR2 as LQKENI. V dropped 5 bases and J dropped 2 bases, with 6 bases sitting between them. The CDR3 has 12 residues. The CDR3 region has the DNA TGTGCCAGCTCAACAGGGAACTATGGCTACACCTTC. Translated: CASSTGNYGYTF.

There are many counts of this clonotype. The rearrangement joins TRBV7-9 to TRBJ1-6, with 7 bases matching TRBD1. This CDR3 region has 14 residues. The junction had 5 bases not matched to a gene; V was cut back by 6 bases and J by 6 bases. Germline loops: CDR1 SEHNR, CDR2 FQNEAQ (reference sequence). CDR3 sequence reads: CASSNTGVNSPLHF. CDR3 bases: TGTGCCAGCAGTAATACAGGGGTTAATTCACCCCTCCACTTT.

This CDR3 is CASSYSANQPQHF. CDR3 coding DNA: TGTGCCAGCAGTTATTCTGCGAATCAGCCCCAGCATTTT. The gene calls are TRBV6-1 and TRBJ1-5; D is unresolved. Germline-derived CDR1 and CDR2 are MNHNS and SASEGT. V was trimmed by 5 bases and J by 4 bases, leaving 9 bases between them. This CDR3 contains 13 residues.

The rearrangement joins TRBV3-1 to TRBJ2-1; TRBD1 matches 9 bases. Germline trimming cut 4 bases from V and 6 bases from J; bases unmatched to any gene: 7. The CDR3 length is 15 residues. Per germline, CDR1 LGHDT and CDR2 YNNKEL (reference sequence). In DNA, the CDR3 is TGTGCCAGCAGCCGGGGGGGACAGGGTCTCAATGAGCAGTTCTTC. As protein: CASSRGGQGLNEQFF.

As to this clonotype: The CDR3 end shows no conserved phenylalanine or tryptophan, and so a read error is likely. This chain joins TRBV12-3 or TRBV12-4 and TRBJ1-1; 10 bases are a match to TRBD1. The length of the CDR3 is 15 residues. The chain's CDR3 is CASSLGTGVNTEAFV. CDR3 DNA: TGCGCCAGCAGTTTAGGGACAGGGGTGAACACTGAAGCTTTCGTT.

This clonotype has a count of ten or more. The chain couples TRBV7-6 to TRBJ2-1; D is unclear. This CDR3 region has 12 residues. The V end was cut by 5 bases, the J end by 9 bases, with 11 bases between. The germline V gene encodes CDR1 SGHVS and CDR2 FNYEAQ. The CDR3 protein is CASSLVWGEQFF. In DNA form, the CDR3 reads TGTGCCAGCAGCCTAGTTTGGGGTGAGCAGTTCTTC.

This clonotype was counted once. This chain links TRBV4-2 with TRBJ2-5; possibly TRBD2 for D (6 bases). This CDR3 is built from 16 residues. Between the trimmed V and J ends, which lost 3 bases and 2 bases, there was a span of 16 bases. The germline CDR1 and CDR2 sequences are LGHNA and YNFKEQ. In DNA form, the CDR3 reads TGTGCCAGCAGCCACGGGACCTGGGGGACTCAAGAGACCCAGTACTTC. It translates to CASSHGTWGTQETQYF.

This clonotype was seen at least ten times. The rearrangement joins TRBV28 to TRBJ2-6; possibly TRBD1 or TRBD2 for D (5 bases each). The V gene's germline CDR1 is MDHEN and CDR2 SYDVKM. CDR3 size: 17 residues. V lost 9 bases and J 2 bases, leaving 20 bases between the germline ends. CDR3 coding DNA: TGTGCCAGAGCTCGGGACGGGATTAAAACTGGGGCCAACGTCCTGACTTTC. It encodes CARARDGIKTGANVLTF.

This chain links TRBV6-1 with TRBJ1-3, with D unresolved. Germline V gene data show CDR1 as MNHNS and CDR2 as SASEGT. The CDR3 loop spans 14 amino acids. V was clipped by 1 base and J by 2 bases, with 6 bases between them. This CDR3 is CASSEGAAGNTIYF. The CDR3 DNA follows: TGTGCCAGCAGTGAAGGGGCAGCTGGAAACACCATATATTTT.

The chain joins TRBV20-1 to TRBJ2-5; 12 positions agree with TRBD2. V was clipped by 0 bases and J by 5 bases; unmatched bases: 4. This CDR3 contains 15 residues. CDR1 and CDR2 from the germline V gene are DFQATT and SNEGSKA (reference sequence). The CDR3 region has the DNA TGCAGTGCTAGAGACGGGACTAGCGGGTGGGAGACCCAGTACTTC. It encodes CSARDGTSGWETQYF.

In this sample, this clonotype turned up many times. This chain connects TRBV5-1 to TRBJ1-1; TRBD1 might be the D (5 bases). CDR1 SGHRS and CDR2 YFSETQ come from the germline V gene. Trimming removed 4 bases from V and 11 bases from J, with 15 bases in between. The CDR3 totals 12 residues. CDR3 DNA sequence: TGCGCCAGCAGCCGGGAAGGGGTCGGGGCTTTCTTT. This sequence encodes CASSREGVGAFF.